This T cell receptor beta chain was found in a study of T cell changes during pregnancy in multiple sclerosis. Profiling relied on immunoSEQ multiplex PCR, and the TCRdb table lists in-frame clones only, not all of them. The sample has 95,000 to 150,000 clones; 93% are singletons. Sequences were derived from peripheral blood, sampled before pregnancy. The origin of this receptor is a female donor with multiple sclerosis, enrolled in a pregnancy study.

The CDR3 reads CASSQESLDTQYF. CDR3 sequence (DNA): TGTGCCAGCAGCCAAGAATCTCTAGATACGCAGTATTTT. The chain couples TRBV4-2 to TRBJ2-3, with D hard to call. The V and J ends lost 0 bases and 5 bases respectively, with 6 bases between them. The CDR3 covers 13 residues. Germline CDR1 and CDR2: LGHNA and YNFKEQ.